The TCR beta chain under discussion was sequenced for a study of cytomegalovirus exposure and HLA in healthy donors (dated 2017 in TCRdb). General notes on the study: According to an earlier analysis of 550 to 700 of the donors, some 180 million T cells yielded 90 million to 140 million unique TCR beta sequences and 250 to 350 Gb of sequence data. An early release that covered fewer than 750 HLA-typed donors contained approximately 300 gigabases of sequencing data and about 93 million unique TCR sequences. Of the approximately 370 genotyped donors, 70% to 90% were placed in the genetic ancestry cluster associated with self-reported Caucasian donors. The study aimed to test whether signatures of past pathogen exposure could be identified by cataloging public T cell receptors. The study used immunosequencing to profile the T cell repertoires of 666 subjects and linked those repertoires to cytomegalovirus serostatus. Besides the first cohort of around 700 subjects, a separate validation cohort made up of over 100 different subjects was used. To predict cytomegalovirus infection status, the study brought together high-throughput TCR immunosequencing, statistical association of individual TCRs with disease status, and machine learning. A later analysis re-analyzed previously published TCR beta repertoires from roughly 690 donors and added high-resolution HLA genotyping to study TCR occurrence patterns. Rather than drawing on any new phenotypic data, the later analysis identified candidate immune exposures from TCR beta sequences and the way those sequences occurred across donors. An earlier analysis of 500 to 650 of the donors applied high-throughput TCR beta sequencing to assess whether each TCR beta V gene segment acted as functional or pseudogenic. Donor age, sex, ethnicity and CMV serostatus were compiled alongside the repertoire data. In a later genetic analysis, genome-wide SNP genotypes for about three fifths of the roughly 670 donors were used, and that subset was treated as a discovery cohort. All discovery cohort repertoires had been generated using a single sequencing platform. Both class I and class II loci were covered by HLA typing, at four-digit resolution. Typing coverage differed by locus: A, B, C, DRB1 and DQB1 were typed in about 620-630 donors, DQA1 in 500 to 550, DPA1 in around 580, and DPB1 in around 440. Because of strong linkage in the cohort, roughly five DR-DQ haplotypes were treated as single units for association and clustering. On average, around 200,000 unique TCR beta nucleotide sequences were sequenced per donor among about 400 genotyped donors of the cohort, with roughly 18% of those sequences being non-productive.

What the research found in general, with its limitations: Because HLA typing was unavailable for some donors at each locus, only the typed subset was used in association tests. The sequencing pipeline was judged likely to have produced a cluster of highly shared sequence variants as a technical artifact. The earlier analysis of almost 600 of the donors excluded fewer than 20 rarely observed V segments, including chromosome 9 orphons, because counts were too low. Strong co-occurrence of HLA alleles, especially DR and DQ, made assigning TCR associations to individual alleles difficult. In the study, roughly 160 TCR beta chains were listed as associated with cytomegalovirus. Roughly uniform sequencing depth across donors was assumed in presence/absence analyses, although this assumption may not hold. According to a later genetic analysis, donors in an Asian-associated ancestry cluster had fewer N-insertions in productive TCRs than the approximately 690-donor mean. Immune exposure information for the cohort was limited to CMV serostatus. A further reported finding was that TCR beta sequences accurately predicted the HLA-A and HLA-B alleles for most subjects in the first cohort. Because the 87-base-pair reads could not distinguish some IMGT-functional V segments, including TRBV6-2 and TRBV6-3, those segments were excluded. A later analysis reported that several top co-occurrence clusters appeared linked to parvovirus B19, influenza, CMV and Epstein-Barr virus. A later analysis found that HLA-associated TCR beta chains were more clonally expanded and had lower generation probabilities than equally common non-associated chains. At a false discovery rate of 0.05, a later analysis linked 15,000 to 20,000 TCR beta sequences to specific HLA alleles. In vitro tests confirmed that a few of the cytomegalovirus-associated TCR beta chains recognize cytomegalovirus antigens. Across donors, most TCR sequences were observed very rarely, whereas some public TCRs were present in many individuals. Most CMV-associated TCR beta chains appeared to be HLA-restricted in a later analysis, and the HLA associations seemed to be driven largely by CMV exposure. An earlier analysis of several hundred of the donors showed that most TCR beta V segments appeared in productive rearrangements either about 87% or about 30% of the time, which broadly matched IMGT annotations. In a later analysis, TCR association rates were found to vary across HLA loci, with the most associated TCRs seen for DRB1 alleles and the fewest for HLA-C alleles. The authors suggested that the approach could potentially be generalized to other disease states and immunological phenotypes. V-gene and J-gene trimming of TCR beta chains was associated with a missense DCLRE1C variant in a later genetic analysis, and the association was replicated in an independent cohort. Cytomegalovirus status was reported to be diagnosed by the classifier with high specificity and sensitivity in both the original and validation cohorts. The cohort was sequenced for TCR beta chains only, and without alpha or paired-chain data the features that could be detected were limited. Linkage disequilibrium might explain the correlated functional status among segregating V segments, but an unknown experimental factor could not be ruled out.

The library was produced with the immunoSEQ multiplex PCR assay. For the multiplex PCR, a mixture combining 60 forward primers for TCR Vbeta segments and 13 reverse primers for TCR Jbeta segments was used. The CDR3 region of rearranged TCR beta genes was amplified from genomic DNA with a multiplex PCR assay. On the Illumina HiSeq System, the amplified TCR beta libraries were sequenced as 87-base-pair reads. In the original analysis: A later analysis counted some 74 million unique TCR beta chains across the 650 to 800 repertoires, and some 11 million of these chains were shared by at least two donors. A nearest-neighbor algorithm error-corrected the raw reads and collapsed the reads into unique sequences, merging closely related sequences to remove PCR and sequencing errors. To assign V, D and J gene segments, CDR3 sequences were aligned to IMGT reference sequences. For a sequence to be retained, a match of at least six nucleotides was required to both a V gene segment and a J gene segment. A rearrangement counted as productive if the CDR3 had no stop codons and remained in frame with V and J, and every other rearrangement counted as non-productive. CDR3 was defined by IMGT convention, running from the second conserved V-encoded cysteine to the conserved J-encoded phenylalanine. The earlier analysis of some 580 of the donors excluded any sequence lacking an unambiguous match to a single V gene segment. An earlier analysis of over 450 of the donors classified V segments as functional when productive rearrangements were above 56.7% and as segregating when the standard deviation between donors was above 5%. A statistical classification framework was built to diagnose cytomegalovirus status from the catalog of TCR beta chain sequences. A later analysis assigned V and J genes by comparing TCR nucleotide sequences with IMGT/GENE-DB human TR gene sequences. A later analysis assigned CDR3 sequences and most-parsimonious VDJ recombination scenarios with the TCRdist pipeline. A later analysis defined each TCR beta chain by its CDR3 amino acid sequence plus V-gene family, and excluded reads lacking a unique V-gene family. As a way to deal with suspected cross-contamination and a sequencing artifact, a later analysis dropped more than 500 nucleotide sequences that were highly shared and had low generation probability. In a later analysis, a clonal expansion index for each public chain was calculated from normalized within-repertoire ranks of inferred template counts. A later analysis computed generation probabilities with a VDJ recombination model fitted to out-of-frame rearrangements, and checked the results against IGoR. A later analysis scored TCR-TCR, TCR-HLA and TCR-CMV co-occurrence with hypergeometric tests, applying a repertoire-size bias correction to TCR pairs. In a later analysis, false discovery rates were estimated by permuting HLA or CMV assignments 20 times. In a later analysis, co-occurring TCRs were grouped with DBSCAN, and TCRdist sequence similarity was added when clustering was performed within HLA-allele-positive subsets. Repertoires with fewer than 30,000 or more than 120,000 public chains, plus five repertoires with anomalous nucleotide sharing, were excluded from co-occurrence clustering. In TCRdb, the immuneACCESS table is reduced to in-frame sequences with V and J assigned. These tables do not hold every clone; where another copy was compared, an unresolved V gene accounts for under half, and the others remain unexplained. V, J and clone size reflect that table, while D and trimming were determined from the DNA. The sample's own table lists roughly 45,000 clones. The ten biggest clones cover over 1.5% of the sample.

The CDR3 sequence holds 12 residues, the cysteine and phenylalanine included. Only CDR3 DNA is held: 36 bases, read in frame from base 1. CDR1 and CDR2 are drawn from the germline V gene: MDHEN, SYDVKM. The germline V and J ends show losses of 10 bases and 2 bases respectively, and no gene match explains 5 bases of the junction. As to this clone: Its antigen is currently not known.

The cohort consisted of 666 healthy bone marrow donors. Cohort members were all nominally healthy when sampled, although unrecorded immune exposures were likely present. The donor tested CMV seronegative, placing the donor among the approximately 400 seronegative members of the cohort. A peripheral blood sample was provided by each donor, and peripheral blood mononuclear cells were used for TCR beta sequencing. The Qiagen DNeasy Blood Extraction Kit was used to extract genomic DNA from the blood cell samples. Source material: PBMCs. This TCR derives from a woman aged 25 to 39 in good health and CMV-seronegative. This receptor chain uses TRBV28 and TRBJ2-7; 7 central bases correspond to TRBD2. The CDR3 sequence is CAILAVPYEQYF. The base sequence is TGTGCCATCCTAGCGGTACCCTACGAGCAGTACTTC. The full variable domain, completed from the reference TRBV28 and TRBJ2-7 proteins outside the CDR3, reads DVKVTQSSRYLVKRTGEKVFLECVQDMDHENMFWYRQDPGLGLRLIYFSYDVKMKEKGDIPEGYSVSREKKERFSLILESASTNQTSMYLCAILAVPYEQYFGPGTRLTVT.